This T cell receptor beta chain emerged from a study of blood T cells in healthy people across ages. Primers used in a second PCR of roughly 6 to 11 cycles were a sample-barcoded 5' primer and a J-beta primer mix. Each CDR3 protein gets one entry after TCRdb re-called the 5' RACE reads with MiXCR. The table includes hundreds of thousands of distinct CDR3 sequences, around 20% detected once. Notes on the study in general: With donor CMV status unknown, expanded clonotype changes were possibly confounded. Both naive CD4+ cell counts and diversity were greater in long-lived donors than in aged donors.

The table lists this clonotype with a few counts. What it recognizes is unknown. The sequence was obtained from a man in his sixties or seventies in good health. Sequencing was done on a sample of blood.

The CDR3: CASSLESGTFEETQYF. DNA of the CDR3: TGCGCCAGCAGCTTGGAAAGCGGGACTTTCGAAGAGACCCAGTACTTC. The chain employs TRBV5-1 and TRBJ2-5; 7 bases map to TRBD2. CDR1 SGHRS and CDR2 YFSETQ come from the germline V gene. V gave up 0 bases and J gave up 3 bases; unmatched junction bases: 8. This CDR3 has 16 residues. The entire variable domain, with the rest obtained from reference TRBV5-1 and TRBJ2-5, is as follows: KAGVTQTPRYLIKTRGQQVTLSCSPISGHRSVSWYQQTPGQGLQFLFEYFSETQRNKGNFPGRFSGRQFSNSRSEMNVSTLELGDSALYLCASSLESGTFEETQYFGPGTRLLVL.